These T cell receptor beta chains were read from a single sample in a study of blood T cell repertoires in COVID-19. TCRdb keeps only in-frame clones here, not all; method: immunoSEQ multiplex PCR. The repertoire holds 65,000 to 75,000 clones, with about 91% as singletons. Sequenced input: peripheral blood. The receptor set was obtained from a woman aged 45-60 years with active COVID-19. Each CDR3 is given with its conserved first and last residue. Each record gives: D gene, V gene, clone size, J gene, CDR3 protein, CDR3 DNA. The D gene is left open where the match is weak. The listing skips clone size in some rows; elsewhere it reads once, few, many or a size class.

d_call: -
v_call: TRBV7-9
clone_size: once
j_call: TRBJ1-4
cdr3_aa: CASSLVTGQGEKLFF
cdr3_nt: TGTGCCAGCAGCTTAGTCACAGGCCAGGGCGAAAAACTGTTTTTT

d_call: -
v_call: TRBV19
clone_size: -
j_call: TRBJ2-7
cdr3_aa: CASTAGATYEQYF
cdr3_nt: TGTGCCAGTACCGCAGGGGCTACCTACGAGCAGTACTTC

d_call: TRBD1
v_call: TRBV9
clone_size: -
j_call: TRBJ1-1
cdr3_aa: CASSAQGAVTEAFF
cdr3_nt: TGTGCCAGCAGCGCACAGGGGGCGGTCACTGAAGCTTTCTTT

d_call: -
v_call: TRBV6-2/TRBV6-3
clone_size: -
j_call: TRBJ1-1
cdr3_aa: CASSYSSKNLNTEAFF
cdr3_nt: TGTGCCAGCAGTTACTCCTCAAAGAACTTAAACACTGAAGCTTTCTTT

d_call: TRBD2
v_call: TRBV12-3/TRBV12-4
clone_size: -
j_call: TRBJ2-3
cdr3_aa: CASSLRGENTQYF
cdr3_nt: TGTGCCAGCAGTTTACGGGGGGAGAATACGCAGTATTTT

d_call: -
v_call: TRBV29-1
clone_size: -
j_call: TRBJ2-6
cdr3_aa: CSVLFSGANVLTF
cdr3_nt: TGCAGCGTTCTGTTCTCTGGGGCCAACGTCCTGACTTTC

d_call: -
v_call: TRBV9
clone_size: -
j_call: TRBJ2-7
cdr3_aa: CASSADTFQQYF
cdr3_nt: TGTGCCAGCAGCGCCGACACCTTCCAGCAGTACTTC

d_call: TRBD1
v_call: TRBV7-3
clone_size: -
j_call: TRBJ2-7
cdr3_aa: CASSSGTGGEQYF
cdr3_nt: TGTGCCAGCAGCTCTGGGACAGGGGGAGAGCAGTACTTC

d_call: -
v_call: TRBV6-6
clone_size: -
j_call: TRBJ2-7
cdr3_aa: CASSYSEISGIYEQYF
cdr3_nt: TGTGCCAGCAGTTACTCGGAAATATCCGGGATCTACGAGCAGTACTTC

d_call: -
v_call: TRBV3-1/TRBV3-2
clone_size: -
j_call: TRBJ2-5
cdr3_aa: CASSQGSRRGYF
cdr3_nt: TGTGCCAGCAGCCAAGGAAGCCGCCGGGGGTACTTC

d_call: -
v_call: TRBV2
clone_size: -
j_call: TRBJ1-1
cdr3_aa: CASSSEGGRILNTEAFF
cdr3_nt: TGTGCCAGCAGCTCGGAGGGGGGGCGAATCTTGAACACTGAAGCTTTCTTT

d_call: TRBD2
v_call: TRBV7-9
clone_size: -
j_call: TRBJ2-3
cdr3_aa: CASTLSQREGTDTQYF
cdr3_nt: TGTGCCAGCACCCTGAGTCAGCGGGAAGGCACAGATACGCAGTATTTT

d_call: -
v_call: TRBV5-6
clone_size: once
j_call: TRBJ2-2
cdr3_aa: CASSLGVSAHTGELFF
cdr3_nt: TGTGCCAGCAGCTTGGGGGTTAGCGCGCACACCGGGGAGCTGTTTTTT

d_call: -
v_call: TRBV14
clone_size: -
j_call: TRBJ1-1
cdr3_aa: CASSQELNTEAFF
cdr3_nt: TGTGCCAGCAGCCAGGAGCTGAACACTGAAGCTTTCTTT

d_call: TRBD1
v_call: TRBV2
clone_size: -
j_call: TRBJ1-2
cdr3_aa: CASSDQGDYGYTF
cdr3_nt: TGTGCCAGCAGTGATCAGGGGGACTATGGCTACACCTTC

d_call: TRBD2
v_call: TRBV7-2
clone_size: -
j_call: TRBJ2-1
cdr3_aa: CASSLGGLATNEQFF
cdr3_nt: TGTGCCAGCAGCTTAGGGGGACTAGCGACCAATGAGCAGTTCTTC

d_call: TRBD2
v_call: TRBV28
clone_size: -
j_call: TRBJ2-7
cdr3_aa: CALTTGAGDSYEQYF
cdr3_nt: TGTGCCCTCACTACCGGAGCGGGAGACAGCTACGAGCAGTACTTC

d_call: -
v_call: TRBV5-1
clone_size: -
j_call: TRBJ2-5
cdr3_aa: CASSFNPSDQETQYF
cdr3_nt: TGCGCCAGCAGCTTTAACCCGTCGGACCAAGAGACCCAGTACTTC

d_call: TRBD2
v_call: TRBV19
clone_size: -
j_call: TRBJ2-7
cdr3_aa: CASSIGSGLLSEQYF
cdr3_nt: TGTGCCAGTAGTATAGGTTCGGGACTACTGAGCGAGCAGTACTTC

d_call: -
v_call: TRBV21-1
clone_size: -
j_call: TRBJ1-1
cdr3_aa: CASSNSKLGGPREAFF
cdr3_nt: TGTGCCAGCAGCAATTCGAAACTCGGGGGGCCCAGGGAGGCTTTCTTT

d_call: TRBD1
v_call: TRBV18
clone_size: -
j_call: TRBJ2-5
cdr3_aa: CASSRDRGWQETQYF
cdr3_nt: TGTGCCAGCTCACGGGACAGGGGGTGGCAAGAGACCCAGTACTTC

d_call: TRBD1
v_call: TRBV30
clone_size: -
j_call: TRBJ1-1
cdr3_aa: CAWRGRQGLAFF
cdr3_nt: TGTGCCTGGAGGGGACGACAGGGCTTGGCTTTCTTT

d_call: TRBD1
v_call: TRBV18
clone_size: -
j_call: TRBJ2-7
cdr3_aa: CASSRQGPGEQYF
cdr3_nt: TGTGCCAGCTCACGACAGGGTCCAGGCGAGCAGTACTTC

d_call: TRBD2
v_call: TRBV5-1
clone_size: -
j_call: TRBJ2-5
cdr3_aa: CASRGTSGVQETQYF
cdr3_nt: TGCGCCAGCAGGGGGACTAGCGGAGTACAAGAGACCCAGTACTTC

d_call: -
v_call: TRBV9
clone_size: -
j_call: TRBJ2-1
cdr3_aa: CASSGGNNEQFF
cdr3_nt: TGTGCCAGCTCCGGCGGCAACAATGAGCAGTTCTTC

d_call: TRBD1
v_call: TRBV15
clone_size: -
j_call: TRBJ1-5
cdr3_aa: CATSRKTGQGILAQHF
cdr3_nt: TGTGCCACCAGCAGAAAAACAGGACAGGGAATCTTGGCCCAGCATTTT